The 32 T cell receptor beta chains below come from one sample, sequenced in a study of blood T cell repertoires in COVID-19. Profiling relied on immunoSEQ multiplex PCR, and the TCRdb table lists in-frame clones only, not all of them. Of 45,000 to 55,000 clones listed, 84% are singletons. The specimen was peripheral blood. All receptors derive from a man in his fifties with acute or convalescent COVID-19.

The chain employs TRBV10-3 and TRBJ2-3; D uncertain. This CDR3 spans 13 amino acids. In germline, CDR1 is ENHRY, CDR2 SYGVKD. V was clipped by 6 bases and J by 0 bases, with 7 bases between them. As DNA, the CDR3 is TGTGCCATCAGCCCCGTCAGCACAGATACGCAGTATTTT. This codes for CAISPVSTDTQYF.

The V and J genes are TRBV5-4 and TRBJ2-2; D not certain. With 0 bases removed from V and 7 bases from J, the gap between germline ends came to 4 bases. The CDR3 is 12 residues long. The germline V gene has CDR1 SGHNT and CDR2 YYREEE (reference sequence). The CDR3 loop is CASSLVSGELFF. For the CDR3, the DNA is TGTGCCAGCAGCTTGGTTAGCGGGGAGCTGTTTTTT.

The rearrangement uses TRBV7-2 and TRBJ1-3, with no clear D. This CDR3 is 16 amino acids long. Trimming pared 1 base from V and 0 bases from J, leaving 10 bases between. The germline V gene has CDR1 SGHTA and CDR2 FQGNSA. CDR3 amino acids: CASSLVPLSSGNTIYF. Here the CDR3 DNA reads TGTGCCAGCAGCTTAGTACCCCTGAGCTCTGGAAACACCATATATTTT.

The chain links TRBV10-3 to TRBJ2-5, with D perhaps matching TRBD2 (6 bases). CDR1 is ENHRY, CDR2 SYGVKD, per germline. The CDR3 spans 14 residues. V lost 3 bases and J 5 bases, leaving 13 bases between the germline ends. The DNA for the CDR3 is TGTGCCATCAGTGATTCGGGGACTCGGGAGACCCAGTACTTC. This encodes CAISDSGTRETQYF.

V is TRBV6-6 and J is TRBJ2-3, with 10 positions matching TRBD2. Looked up from germline, CDR1 is MNHNY and CDR2 is SVGAGI (reference sequence). With V trimmed by 5 bases and J by 0 bases, 11 bases remained unmatched. The CDR3 loop spans 18 amino acids. The chain's CDR3 is CASSRSTRTSGSTDTQYF. CDR3 in DNA: TGTGCCAGCAGTCGAAGCACGAGGACTAGCGGCAGCACAGATACGCAGTATTTT.

This sequence joins TRBV5-4 and TRBJ2-7, with 16 bases identical to TRBD2. Germline-derived CDR1 and CDR2 are SGHNT and YYREEE (reference sequence). This CDR3 comprises 16 residues. V dropped 4 bases and J dropped 4; count of bases not matched to a gene: 5. Here the CDR3 reads CASSQGLAGGGYEQYF. For the CDR3, the DNA is TGTGCCAGCAGCCAGGGACTAGCGGGAGGGGGTTACGAGCAGTACTTC.

This chain links TRBV5-5 with TRBJ1-6; 8 nucleotides agree with TRBD1. V trimming: 4 bases; J trimming: 10 bases; junction bases outside the gene matches: 10. This CDR3 is built from 15 residues. Germline V gives CDR1 SGHKS, CDR2 YYEKEE (reference sequence). This chain's CDR3 is CASSPIGQGGSPLHF. DNA for the CDR3: TGTGCCAGCAGCCCTATTGGACAGGGAGGATCACCCCTCCACTTT.

The chain uses TRBV6-5 and TRBJ1-2; 7 nucleotides agree with TRBD1. The CDR3 is 14 residues long. The trim removed 6 bases at V and 0 bases at J, leaving 4 bases unmatched. CDR1 MNHEY and CDR2 SVGAGI come from the germline V gene. CDR3 loop: CASSVDRANYGYTF. For the CDR3, the DNA is TGTGCCAGCAGCGTCGACAGGGCTAACTATGGCTACACCTTC.

V usage is TRBV5-5 and J usage is TRBJ2-7; D is unresolved. The CDR3 extends over 13 amino acids. The V gene's germline CDR1 is SGHKS and CDR2 YYEKEE (reference sequence). V dropped 4 bases and J dropped 2 bases, with 10 bases sitting between them. The CDR3 protein is CASSPRSPYEQYF. The CDR3, as DNA: TGTGCCAGCAGCCCCAGGTCACCCTACGAGCAGTACTTC.

The chain joins TRBV7-7 to TRBJ2-3; TRBD1 matches at 9 bases. V was pared by 1 base and J by 3 bases, with 5 bases of the junction left unmatched. Germline loops: CDR1 SSHAT, CDR2 FNYEAQ (reference sequence). The CDR3 is made up of 16 amino acids. CDR3 sequence reads: CASSLGTGGLTDTQYF. The DNA for the CDR3 is TGTGCCAGCAGCTTAGGCACAGGGGGCCTGACAGATACGCAGTATTTT.

This clone was detected a few times. The chain recombines TRBV5-6 with TRBJ2-1; D perhaps matches TRBD1 (5 bases). The CDR3 is 14 amino acids. Germline V gives CDR1 SGHDT, CDR2 YYEEEE. Trimming stripped 5 bases from V and 9 bases from J, with 18 bases between. The CDR3 reads CASSFLSQGGEQFF. The DNA for the CDR3 is TGTGCCAGCAGTTTCTTAAGCCAGGGCGGTGAGCAGTTCTTC.

V is TRBV7-6 and J is TRBJ2-1; the match to TRBD2 covers 11 bases. Germline lookup yields CDR1 SGHVS and CDR2 FNYEAQ. With V trimmed by 1 base and J by 3 bases, 5 bases remained unmatched. The CDR3 consists of 17 residues. The CDR3 loop is CASSLGRTSGSYNEQFF. The CDR3 DNA reads as TGTGCCAGCAGCTTAGGCAGAACTAGCGGGAGCTACAATGAGCAGTTCTTC.

The chain carries TRBV5-1 and TRBJ2-2; a weak D match, TRBD2 (5 bases). Trimming took off 3 bases at V and 8 bases at J, with 14 bases between the two ends. Germline loops: CDR1 SGHRS, CDR2 YFSETQ. The CDR3 is 14 amino acids. In DNA, the CDR3 is TGCGCCAGCAGCTCGGACTTCCTTGGGGGGGAGCTGTTTTTT. This sequence encodes CASSSDFLGGELFF.

The V and J genes are TRBV7-9 and TRBJ2-2, with 8 bases matching TRBD2. The CDR3 loop spans 14 amino acids. Germline CDR1 SEHNR, CDR2 FQNEAQ (reference sequence). Trimming at V came to 5 bases and at J to 7 bases, leaving 6 bases not matched to a gene. The CDR3 DNA sequence: TGTGCCAGCAGCCGTCGGGGGGGCCACGGGGAGCTGTTTTTT. Translated, it gives CASSRRGGHGELFF.

V gene TRBV9 combines with J gene TRBJ1-3; 8 bases match TRBD1. The CDR3 runs to 15 residues. J lost 0 bases, V lost 4 bases, and 3 bases had no gene match. Germline CDR1 is SGDLS and CDR2 is YYNGEE. DNA of the CDR3: TGTGCCAGCAGCTTAGACAGGGGCTCTGGAAACACCATATATTTT. This sequence encodes CASSLDRGSGNTIYF.

There are a few counts of this clone. The chain employs TRBV25-1 and TRBJ1-2; D remains ambiguous. This CDR3 contains 15 residues. In germline, CDR1 is MGHDK, CDR2 SYGVNS. Trimming left V 6 bases short and J 3 bases short, with 17 bases between. This chain's CDR3 is CASSNVDIPDYGYTF. CDR3 sequence (DNA): TGTGCCAGCAGCAACGTAGACATCCCGGACTATGGCTACACCTTC.

The V call is TRBV24-1, the J call TRBJ2-1; 15 bases line up with TRBD2. After removal of 4 bases from V and 7 bases from J, the junction contained 4 bases not matched to a gene. Per germline, CDR1 KGHDR and CDR2 SFDVKD. This CDR3 spans 16 amino acids. The CDR3 here is CATSDLGTSGRNEQFF. The CDR3 bases are TGTGCCACCAGTGACCTCGGGACTAGCGGGAGGAATGAGCAGTTCTTC.

The rearrangement joins TRBV5-1 to TRBJ2-1, with 7 bases identical to TRBD2. Germline V lookup: CDR1 SGHRS, CDR2 YFSETQ. Trimming removed 4 bases from V and 7 bases from J; junction bases left unmatched: 20. This CDR3 comprises 18 residues. The CDR3 nucleotides are TGCGCCAGCAGCCCCACCCTTATGGAGGGGAGGGCTACGAATGAGCAGTTCTTC. Amino acid sequence: CASSPTLMEGRATNEQFF.

The chain couples TRBV7-9 to TRBJ1-5; D perhaps matches TRBD1 (5 bases). V shed 4 bases and J shed 7 bases, with 14 bases lying between them. Per germline, CDR1 SEHNR and CDR2 FQNEAQ (reference sequence). The CDR3 is 14 residues long. CDR3 in DNA: TGTGCCAGCAGCTCCGGACAACCCCAACAGCCCCAGCATTTT. Amino acids: CASSSGQPQQPQHF.

The rearrangement uses TRBV6-2 or TRBV6-3 and TRBJ2-7; D is possibly TRBD2 (5 bases). Germline V gene data show CDR1 as MNHEY and CDR2 as SVGEGT. Trimming took off 4 bases at V and 3 bases at J, with 10 bases between the two ends. CDR3 length: 13 residues. CDR3 protein: CASSFLAYYEQYF. In DNA, the CDR3 is TGTGCCAGCAGTTTCCTAGCTTACTACGAGCAGTACTTC.

The CDR3 loop reads CASTNQQGAREKLFF. In nucleotides, the CDR3 is TGTGCCAGCACTAATCAACAGGGGGCAAGGGAAAAACTGTTTTTT. The chain links TRBV19 to TRBJ1-4; TRBD1 matches at 9 bases. J gave up 8 bases and V 9 bases, and 13 bases lay outside the gene matches. The CDR3 sequence is 15 residues long. Germline CDR1 and CDR2: LNHDA and SQIVND (reference sequence).

The V call is TRBV18, the J call TRBJ1-2; D is unclear. The V and J ends lost 0 bases and 6 bases respectively, with 14 bases between them. This CDR3 is 15 amino acids long. The germline gives CDR1 KGHSH, CDR2 LQKENI. In DNA form, the CDR3 reads TGTGCCAGCTCACCACCGTTAGCTGGGGAGAATGGCTACACCTTC. Its protein product is CASSPPLAGENGYTF.

This clone appeared once. The chain has TRBV24-1 and TRBJ2-5; D not certain. Trimming took off 9 bases at V and 2 bases at J, with 6 bases between the two ends. The CDR3 is made up of 11 amino acids. The germline V gene encodes CDR1 KGHDR and CDR2 SFDVKD. This chain's CDR3 is CATGQQETQYF. The CDR3 DNA reads TGTGCCACCGGGCAGCAAGAGACCCAGTACTTC.

The V and J genes are TRBV25-1 and TRBJ2-3; a weak D match, TRBD1 (6 bases). Per germline, CDR1 MGHDK and CDR2 SYGVNS. Trimming removed 3 bases from V and 2 bases from J, with 12 bases in between. The CDR3 extends over 15 amino acids. The chain's CDR3 is CASSDPGQFTDTQYF. The CDR3 nucleotides read TGTGCCAGCAGTGACCCCGGACAGTTCACAGATACGCAGTATTTT.

The chain recombines TRBV5-1 with TRBJ1-1; 8 positions agree with TRBD1. CDR3 length: 19 amino acids. J was trimmed by 0 bases and V by 0 bases; bases with no gene match: 13. Germline V gene lookup returns CDR1 SGHRS and CDR2 YFSETQ. The CDR3 DNA is TGCGCCAGCAGCTTGGCCGGGGGACAGGTAGACCCAATGAACACTGAAGCTTTCTTT. Translation: CASSLAGGQVDPMNTEAFF.

The CDR3 spells CASSLGRGTGEQYF. Here the CDR3 DNA reads TGTGCCAGCAGCTTGGGAAGGGGGACGGGCGAGCAGTACTTC. This chain links TRBV5-4 with TRBJ2-7, with D tentatively TRBD1 (6 bases). The CDR3 is 14 residues long. Trimming took 0 bases from V and 6 from J, leaving 13 bases between them. CDR1 and CDR2 (germline): SGHNT, YYREEE (reference sequence). The whole variable domain, remainder taken from reference TRBV5-4 and TRBJ2-7, is ETGVTQSPTHLIKTRGQQVTLRCSSQSGHNTVSWYQQALGQGPQFIFQYYREEENGRGNFPPRFSGLQFPNYSSELNVNALELDDSALYLCASSLGRGTGEQYFGPGTRLTVT.

This clone was found a few times. The J gene is TRBJ1-3, the V gene TRBV10-3, with TRBD1 identical over 9 bases. Germline loops: CDR1 ENHRY, CDR2 SYGVKD. The CDR3 spans 16 residues. The ends lost 10 bases at V and 0 bases at J; junction bases unmatched: 10. The CDR3 reads CATQGQGPFSGNTIYF. In DNA form, the CDR3 reads TGTGCCACCCAGGGACAGGGCCCGTTCTCTGGAAACACCATATATTTT.

The chain uses TRBV11-2 and TRBJ2-5; 9 nucleotides align to TRBD1. Germline lookup yields CDR1 SGHAT and CDR2 FQNNGV. CDR3 length: 16 residues. Germline trimming cut 5 bases from V and 5 bases from J; bases unmatched to any gene: 12. The DNA for the CDR3 is TGTGCCAGCAGCGCTGGGACAGGGACGTTTGGTGAGACCCAGTACTTC. It codes for CASSAGTGTFGETQYF.

The rearrangement uses TRBV7-2 and TRBJ2-1, with D perhaps TRBD2 (5 bases). This CDR3 comprises 16 residues. Per germline, CDR1 SGHTA and CDR2 FQGNSA. The V and J ends lost 1 base and 0 bases respectively, with 10 bases between them. As DNA, the CDR3 is TGTGCCAGCAGCTTAGGGGTAGGGAGCTCCTACAATGAGCAGTTCTTC. It yields the protein CASSLGVGSSYNEQFF.

The rearrangement joins TRBV27 to TRBJ1-6, with 7 nucleotides matching TRBD1. Germline V CDR1 and CDR2: MNHEY, SMNVEV (reference sequence). The V segment lost 7 bases and the J segment 10 bases; nucleotides outside the gene matches: 4. The CDR3 consists of 12 residues. CDR3 region: CASNTGESPLHF. The CDR3, as DNA: TGTGCCAGCAATACAGGGGAATCACCCCTCCACTTT.

This chain uses TRBV7-2 with TRBJ2-5; maybe TRBD2 (5 bases). Trimming shortened V by 8 bases and J by 9 bases, and 22 bases separated the two germline ends. Germline V lookup: CDR1 SGHTA, CDR2 FQGNSA. The CDR3 loop spans 14 amino acids. The CDR3 loop is CASRKDGKTGSQYF. The CDR3 nucleotides read TGTGCCAGCCGTAAGGACGGGAAGACGGGGTCCCAGTACTTC.

This chain joins TRBV28 and TRBJ1-4, with a weak D call TRBD1 (6 bases). This CDR3 spans 14 amino acids. Trimming took 5 bases from V and 7 from J, leaving 14 bases between them. The germline V gene has CDR1 MDHEN and CDR2 SYDVKM. The CDR3 sequence is CASSPGGRSEKLFF. CDR3 sequence (DNA): TGTGCCAGCAGTCCTGGGGGCAGGAGTGAAAAACTGTTTTTT. The complete variable domain, with remaining parts taken from reference TRBV28 and TRBJ1-4, reads DVKVTQSSRYLVKRTGEKVFLECVQDMDHENMFWYRQDPGLGLRLIYFSYDVKMKEKGDIPEGYSVSREKKERFSLILESASTNQTSMYLCASSPGGRSEKLFFGSGTQLSVL.